This record covers a single TCR beta chain. This clone was detected only once. What antigen it recognizes has not been identified. Base qualities are not recorded, but no much larger clone differs from it by a single base. Participants in the prospective study were aged about 18 to 90 years, lived in under 30 United States geographic areas, and enrolled through a virtual design. To assign participants to cohorts, the prospective study relied on clinical history that participants themselves reported in a screening survey and a study questionnaire. Recovered participants in ImmuneRACE Cohort 3 were defined as having two consecutive negative NP/OP PCR tests, clearance from a healthcare professional, or resolution of symptoms. Each participant in the prospective study had whole blood, serum and a nasopharyngeal or oropharyngeal swab collected by mobile phlebotomists. Over a roughly 2-month period, participants in the prospective study had the option of providing additional blood draws and questionnaires. Blood samples from the prospective study were shipped frozen or at room temperature prior to DNA extraction.

The sample is drawn from a study of blood T cell repertoires in COVID-19 (TCRdb year 2020). Context from the whole study: Collaborator samples came from the United States, Italy and Spain and covered acute and convalescent phases of COVID-19. The repertoires were made available in a free public database intended to serve as a resource for research on the immune response to SARS-CoV-2. The samples were drawn from the first 160 participants of the ongoing ImmuneRACE study and from 1,254 subjects provided by 6 global collaborators. Deeply sampled blood TCRbeta repertoires from subjects exposed to, actively infected with, or recovered from COVID-19 were included in the dataset. The prospective study material was composed of cDNA or gDNA derived from T cells, B-cell-depleted T cells, or PBMCs. HLA class I and class II types, where available, came from metadata supplied by the sample provider rather than from assay-based typing. A de-identified subject ID, COVID-19 status, age in years and sex were almost always included in the sample metadata.

The immunoSEQ Assay, a bias-controlled multiplex PCR, was used to amplify TCRbeta CDR3 regions from genomic DNA. The original pipeline was this. Within the assay, amplification of reference gene primers was used to estimate how many nucleated cells each sample contained. To quantify the absolute abundance of each unique TCRbeta CDR3 rearrangement, sequence reads were collapsed and filtered. Productive Simpson clonality was computed per sample as the square root of Simpson's diversity index over productive rearrangements. In its TCRdb copy, this immuneACCESS table keeps in-frame sequences only and misses some clones. Where compared with another copy, unresolved V genes explain less than half of these, and the others have no known cause. V and J calls and clone size are copied from that table; D and trimming were computed from the DNA. In this sample the table shows about 150,000 clones, around 80% of which occur a single time. The top ten hold approximately 8.4% of the sample.

According to the germline V gene (reference sequence), CDR1 reads SGHKS and CDR2 reads YYEKEE. Counted from cysteine to phenylalanine, this CDR3 has 16 amino acids. The kept DNA is CDR3 alone, 48 bases in frame from the first base. V lost 7 bases and J lost 4 bases, and the count of bases not matched to a germline gene is 14. Results and caveats for the whole study, not just this receptor: Clinical and demographic metadata were provided uncurated, with the amount varying by source and participant.

The sequence was collected from a woman between 50 and 59 years old who had recovered from COVID-19. Rearrangement joined TRBV5-5 to TRBJ1-2, with TRBD1 identical over 9 junction bases. Sample: PBMCs or T cells enriched from blood (not recorded which). The CDR3: CASSTSGSTGGYGYTF. The sequenced DNA is TGTGCCAGCTCTACCTCCGGTTCGACAGGGGGCTATGGCTACACCTTC.